Each of the 10 T cell receptor beta chains below was sequenced from the same sample in a study of cytomegalovirus exposure and HLA in healthy donors. Researchers ran the PCR with 60 Vbeta and 13 Jbeta primers. Measured with immunoSEQ multiplex PCR; TCRdb has only the in-frame clones, and not every one. The sample yields 130,000 to 150,000 clones, over 70% seen once. Sample: PBMCs. Source of these receptors: a man in his forties in good health and CMV-seropositive.

This chain connects TRBV18 to TRBJ2-7; 14 positions agree with TRBD2. With V trimmed by 5 bases and J by 2 bases, 11 bases remained unmatched. This CDR3 has 18 amino acids. Germline lookup yields CDR1 KGHSH and CDR2 LQKENI. The CDR3 nucleotides are TGTGCCAGCTCAACCCGAGGACTAGCGGGAGGCGGGACCTACGAGCAGTACTTC. This encodes CASSTRGLAGGGTYEQYF.

The rearrangement links TRBV16 to TRBJ1-2; possible D gene TRBD1, 5 bases. This CDR3 contains 14 residues. Germline values: CDR1 KGHSY, CDR2 FQNENV. Trimming stripped 3 bases from V and 4 bases from J, with 12 bases between. CDR3 residues: CASSQARVGYGYTF. CDR3 coding DNA: TGTGCCAGCAGCCAGGCCAGGGTAGGCTATGGCTACACCTTC.

The CDR3 reads CASSETGRETQYF. The CDR3 DNA reads as TGTGCCAGCAGTGAAACAGGGCGGGAGACCCAGTACTTC. The chain has TRBV25-1 and TRBJ2-5; D is perhaps TRBD1 (6 bases). V lost 2 bases, J lost 5 bases, and 9 bases lay in between. CDR1 and CDR2 (germline): MGHDK, SYGVNS. This CDR3 spans 13 amino acids. Using reference TRBV25-1 and TRBJ2-5 for the parts outside the CDR3, the full variable domain is EADIYQTPRYLVIGTGKKITLECSQTMGHDKMYWYQQDPGMELHLIHYSYGVNSTEKGDLSSESTVSRIRTEHFPLTLESARPSHTSQYLCASSETGRETQYFGPGTRLLVL.

This clone was picked up a small number of times. An end of the junction differs from the germline gene, which may be a read error. The chain combines TRBV11-2 with TRBJ1-2, with a weak D call TRBD1 (5 bases). This CDR3 is 13 amino acids long. CDR1 SGHAT and CDR2 FQNNGV come from the germline V gene. CDR3 region: CASSLFTAGGIFF. The CDR3 DNA is TGTGCCAGCAGCTTATTTACAGCGGGGGGAATTTTTTTC.

J is TRBJ1-3 and V is TRBV6-5; TRBD1 might be the D (5 bases). This CDR3 is built from 14 residues. Germline V gene lookup returns CDR1 MNHEY and CDR2 SVGAGI. Deletions cut 5 bases from V and 4 bases from J, with 12 bases between. The DNA of the CDR3 is TGTGCCAGCAGTCAGGGTACGAGGGGAAACACCATATATTTT. Translation: CASSQGTRGNTIYF.

This chain links TRBV11-2 with TRBJ2-7; 10 positions agree with TRBD1. The CDR3 is 14 residues long. V was pared by 1 base and J by 7 bases, with 4 bases of the junction left unmatched. Germline V gene data show CDR1 as SGHAT and CDR2 as FQNNGV. CDR3 protein: CASSLGQGAWEQYF. CDR3 nucleotide sequence: TGTGCCAGCAGCTTAGGACAGGGGGCATGGGAGCAGTACTTC.

The chain couples TRBV7-9 to TRBJ2-3; perhaps TRBD2 as D (6 bases). The length of the CDR3 is 17 residues. V was trimmed by 3 bases and J by 2 bases, leaving 18 bases between them. Germline CDR1 SEHNR, CDR2 FQNEAQ (reference sequence). This chain's CDR3 is CASSFGPGGDATDTQYF. CDR3 coding DNA: TGTGCCAGCAGCTTTGGGCCGGGCGGGGACGCCACAGATACGCAGTATTTT.

The table lists this clone with a few counts. The rearrangement links TRBV7-2 to TRBJ2-1, with D tentatively TRBD2 (6 bases). Germline V gene data show CDR1 as SGHTA and CDR2 as FQGNSA. The germline V and J ends were trimmed by 2 bases and 9 bases, with 14 bases remaining between them. The CDR3 totals 14 residues. The chain's CDR3 is CASSLWDRGGEQFF. CDR3 nucleotides: TGTGCCAGCAGCTTATGGGACCGGGGAGGTGAGCAGTTCTTC.

Here the CDR3 reads CASRGGLGNTEAFF. The CDR3 region has the DNA TGTGCCAGCAGAGGGGGTCTCGGGAACACTGAAGCTTTCTTT. The genes are TRBV27 and TRBJ1-1, with D possibly being TRBD1 (6 bases). There are 14 residues in the CDR3. Trimming pared 6 bases from V and 1 base from J, leaving 12 bases between. CDR1 and CDR2 (germline): MNHEY, SMNVEV (reference sequence).

The chain has TRBV5-4 and TRBJ1-2; 8 nucleotides match TRBD1. V lost 4 bases to trimming and J lost 1 base; unmatched junction nucleotides: 9. The CDR3 covers 16 residues. Germline V gene sequence: CDR1 SGHNT, CDR2 YYREEE (reference sequence). DNA for the CDR3: TGTGCCAGCAGCGGCGGACAGGGACGGGGTAACTATGGCTACACCTTC. As protein: CASSGGQGRGNYGYTF.